This T cell receptor (beta chain) was sequenced during a study of OX40 agonist ivuxolimab in advanced cancers. Study at large: Given to patients was ivuxolimab, an agonistic anti-OX40 (CD134) antibody.

Notes on the study in general: Part of the nonresponder group also had normalized T-cell clonal expansion that was low. Some of the lowest clonal expansion was seen in partial responders at 0.1-3.0 mg/kg.

The CDR3 contains 14 residues. Germline V lookup: CDR1 SGHRS, CDR2 YFSETQ. V was shortened by 0 bases and J by 4 bases, with 10 bases between the two germline ends. Worth noting for this clone: Its antigen is unknown.

The assay was immunoSEQ multiplex PCR, and TCRdb's table has in-frame clones only and misses some. The sample has approximately 84,000 clones; approximately 89% are singletons. The sequences come from CD4+ or CD8+ T cells sorted from blood, collected in a trial of the OX40 agonist ivuxolimab. The TCR comes from an adult with an advanced solid tumor such as melanoma, head and neck, liver or kidney cancer. The V and J genes are TRBV5-1 and TRBJ1-2; D unresolved. CDR3 nucleotides: TGCGCCAGCAGCTTGGAGGGCACAAGCTATGGCTACACCTTC. Protein sequence: CASSLEGTSYGYTF.